These 19 T cell receptor beta chains were all obtained from the same sample, sequenced in a study of T cells in Graves' hyperthyroidism and ophthalmopathy. The TCR beta CDR3 regions underwent amplification using RNA transcripts as the source. With the HTBI primer set, the TCR CDR3 went through a first round of RT-PCR. MiXCR, run by TCRdb on the multiplex PCR reads, gives a single entry per CDR3 protein. Found here are around 600,000 distinct CDR3 sequences, around 15% of them singletons; the top ten hold under 15%. The sequenced sample consisted of blood. These receptor sequences come from a woman between 50 and 59 years old with Graves' ophthalmopathy.

The rearrangement links TRBV18 to TRBJ1-1, with a tentative D call TRBD1 (5 bases). The length of the CDR3 is 14 residues. Germline CDR1 KGHSH, CDR2 LQKENI. V was trimmed by 2 bases and J by 11 bases, leaving 18 bases between them. The CDR3 DNA sequence: TGTGCCAGCTCACCAGTTTCAGGGAAGGGCAGGGCTTTCTTT. This encodes CASSPVSGKGRAFF.

This chain uses TRBV20-1 with TRBJ2-1; D gene ambiguous. Trimming shortened V by 1 base and J by 10 bases, and 11 bases separated the two germline ends. The CDR3 spans 12 residues. Per the germline V gene, CDR1 is DFQATT and CDR2 is SNEGSKA (reference sequence). The CDR3 reads CSARVAAREQFF. CDR3 DNA sequence: TGCAGTGCTAGAGTGGCCGCCAGAGAGCAGTTCTTC.

A few counts support this clonotype. The chain links TRBV6-1 to TRBJ2-2; D gene uncertain. The germline V and J ends were trimmed by 6 bases and 1 base, with 18 bases remaining between them. Germline CDR1 MNHNS, CDR2 SASEGT. The CDR3 is 17 amino acids. CDR3 DNA sequence: TGTGCCAGCAGCCGAACCCGGACCCCTCGGAACACCGGGGAGCTGTTTTTT. Translating gives CASSRTRTPRNTGELFF.

This clonotype has ten or more counts. The J gene is TRBJ2-3, the V gene TRBV28; 8 nucleotides match TRBD1. The germline gives CDR1 MDHEN, CDR2 SYDVKM. Trimming at V came to 5 bases and at J to 9 bases, leaving 10 bases not matched to a gene. This CDR3 comprises 14 residues. CDR3 residues: CASSRIRGQGTQYF. The DNA of the CDR3 is TGTGCCAGCAGTCGCATCAGGGGGCAAGGGACGCAGTATTTT.

This clonotype showed up many times. The genes are TRBV30 and TRBJ2-7; 8 nucleotides match TRBD1. V shed 6 bases, J shed 0 bases, and the junction held 10 bases outside the gene matches. Germline CDR1 and CDR2: GTSNPN and SVGIG (reference sequence). CDR3 length equals 15 residues. The CDR3 DNA follows: TGTGCCTGCGAAATGAGGACAGGGCTCTCCTACGAGCAGTACTTC. It specifies CACEMRTGLSYEQYF. The full variable domain, in which reference TRBV30 and TRBJ2-7 provide the parts outside the CDR3, is SQTIHQWPATLVQPVGSPLSLECTVEGTSNPNLYWYRQAAGRGLQLLFYSVGIGQISSEVPQNLSASRPQDRQFILSSKKLLLSDSGFYLCACEMRTGLSYEQYFGPGTRLTVT.

V usage is TRBV6-6 and J usage is TRBJ2-1, with D tentatively TRBD1 (5 bases). The germline V and J ends were trimmed by 2 bases and 9 bases, with 11 bases remaining between them. This CDR3 has 13 residues. CDR1 is MNHNY and CDR2 is SVGAGI in the germline V gene (reference sequence). CDR3 sequence: CASSYGRVAEQFF. DNA of the CDR3: TGTGCCAGCAGTTACGGCAGGGTCGCTGAGCAGTTCTTC.

In the case of this clonotype: A much larger clone differs from this one at a single base, so this may be a read error. The genes are TRBV20-1 and TRBJ1-5; D uncertain. Trimming left V 1 base short and J 6 bases short, with 13 bases between. The CDR3 spans 14 residues. Germline values: CDR1 DFQATT, CDR2 SNEGSKA (reference sequence). In nucleotides, the CDR3 is TGCAGTGCTAGAGGGGATTCTTATTCTCAGCCCCAGCATTTT. Its translation: CSARGDSYSQPQHF.

The sample holds many counts of this clonotype. The V gene is TRBV27, the J gene TRBJ2-3; unclear D gene. Trimming took off 6 bases at V and 2 bases at J, with 15 bases between the two ends. The CDR3 is made up of 15 amino acids. The germline CDR1 and CDR2 sequences are MNHEY and SMNVEV (reference sequence). The CDR3 reads CASSRKAQTTDTQYF. In DNA form, the CDR3 reads TGTGCCAGCAGCCGCAAGGCACAAACCACAGATACGCAGTATTTT.

This clonotype was seen once. This rearrangement joins TRBV19 to TRBJ1-5, with D unresolved. V was clipped by 6 bases and J by 9 bases, with 15 bases between them. This CDR3 is 13 amino acids long. CDR1 LNHDA and CDR2 SQIVND come from the germline V gene (reference sequence). Here the CDR3 reads CASRVAVHRPQHF. CDR3 DNA sequence: TGTGCCAGTAGGGTCGCCGTTCATCGGCCCCAGCATTTT. The variable domain in full, with the rest retrieved from reference TRBV19 and TRBJ1-5, is DGGITQSPKYLFRKEGQNVTLSCEQNLNHDAMYWYRQDPGQGLRLIYYSQIVNDFQKGDIAEGYSVSREKKESFPLTVTSAQKNPTAFYLCASRVAVHRPQHFGDGTRLSIL.

The chain couples TRBV7-9 to TRBJ2-1, with 11 bases fitting TRBD2. The CDR3 loop spans 20 amino acids. Germline V CDR1 and CDR2: SEHNR, FQNEAQ (reference sequence). V lost 5 bases to trimming and J lost 0 bases; unmatched junction nucleotides: 15. The DNA of the CDR3 is TGTGCCAGCAGCCGAAGGGGGACTAGCGGAACGAATCTCTCCTACAATGAGCAGTTCTTC. Its protein product is CASSRRGTSGTNLSYNEQFF.

Turning to this clonotype: This clone may be a read error of a much larger clone one base away. This sequence joins TRBV2 and TRBJ1-4; D is possibly TRBD1 (5 bases). Trimming took off 7 bases at V and 5 bases at J, with 14 bases between the two ends. Per the germline V gene, CDR1 is SNHLY and CDR2 is FYNNEI. The CDR3 contains 14 residues. The CDR3 protein is CASNWAWDNEKLFF. The CDR3 DNA reads as TGTGCCAGCAATTGGGCGTGGGACAATGAAAAACTGTTTTTT. Supplemented by reference TRBV2 and TRBJ1-4, the full variable domain reads EPEVTQTPSHQVTQMGQEVILRCVPISNHLYFYWYRQILGQKVEFLVSFYNNEISEKSEIFDDQFSVERPDGSNFTLKIRSTKLEDSAMYFCASNWAWDNEKLFFGSGTQLSVL.

This clonotype was observed at least ten times. This chain connects TRBV7-9 to TRBJ1-4; the D gene is possibly TRBD1 (5 bases). Germline assignment: CDR1 SEHNR and CDR2 FQNEAQ (reference sequence). CDR3 length: 15 amino acids. V lost 5 bases to trimming and J lost 7 bases, with 17 bases between them. The CDR3 nucleotides read TGTGCCAGCAGCGAAACAGGTGGATCCGCTGAAAAACTGTTTTTT. Translating it yields CASSETGGSAEKLFF.

This clonotype was observed at least ten times. The V and J genes are TRBV20-1 and TRBJ2-3; 7 bases are shared with TRBD2. CDR1 DFQATT and CDR2 SNEGSKA come from the germline V gene (reference sequence). This CDR3 is 16 amino acids long. The trim removed 3 bases at V and 2 bases at J, leaving 11 bases unmatched. This CDR3 reads CSASPPRGSFTDTQYF. The DNA of the CDR3 is TGCAGTGCTAGTCCGCCTCGCGGGAGCTTCACAGATACGCAGTATTTT.

This clonotype was seen once. The chain is built from TRBV19 and TRBJ1-3; 7 bases map to TRBD1. Trimming removed 7 bases from V and 0 bases from J; junction bases left unmatched: 18. Germline-derived CDR1 and CDR2 are LNHDA and SQIVND (reference sequence). There are 19 residues in the CDR3. The CDR3 DNA follows: TGTGCCAGTACCCAACGGGGGACAGTCAATTTCCTCTCTGGAAACACCATATATTTT. Amino acids: CASTQRGTVNFLSGNTIYF.

This clonotype appeared many times. The chain couples TRBV12-5 to TRBJ2-1; TRBD1 or TRBD2 may be the D gene (5 bases each). CDR1 LGHNT and CDR2 FRNRAP come from the germline V gene. Trimming stripped 2 bases from V and 4 bases from J, with 15 bases between. CDR3 size: 16 residues. The CDR3 DNA reads as TGTGCTAGTGGTTTGTCAACCGGGACCAGGTACAATGAGCAGTTCTTC. This sequence encodes CASGLSTGTRYNEQFF.

This clonotype was picked up many times. CDR3 residues: CASSLTASGSSGQYF. In nucleotides, the CDR3 is TGTGCCAGCAGTTTAACGGCTAGCGGGAGTTCAGGGCAGTACTTC. The V gene is TRBV12-3 or TRBV12-4, the J gene TRBJ2-7; TRBD2 aligns across 10 bases. The CDR3 runs 15 residues. V shed 2 bases and J 9 bases; nucleotides not matched to a gene: 10.

This clonotype was picked up many times. This chain connects TRBV6-2 or TRBV6-3 to TRBJ1-1; D gene uncertain. CDR3 length: 14 amino acids. Trimming shortened V by 7 bases and J by 5 bases, and 17 bases separated the two germline ends. Germline assignment: CDR1 MNHEY and CDR2 SVGEGT. The CDR3 loop is CASTATPGVTEAFF. In DNA form, the CDR3 reads TGTGCCAGCACCGCGACTCCTGGGGTTACTGAAGCTTTCTTT.

This clonotype was observed many times. The chain recombines TRBV5-1 with TRBJ1-1, with 8 nucleotides matching TRBD1. Per the germline V gene, CDR1 is SGHRS and CDR2 is YFSETQ. The CDR3 spans 13 residues. J gave up 5 bases and V 4 bases, and 4 bases lay outside the gene matches. The CDR3 spells CASSVGQVTEAFF. CDR3 coding DNA: TGCGCCAGCAGCGTGGGACAGGTGACTGAAGCTTTCTTT.

This chain joins TRBV19 and TRBJ1-2; the D is unclear. CDR3 length equals 15 residues. With 4 bases removed from V and 4 bases from J, the gap between germline ends came to 16 bases. Germline V gene sequence: CDR1 LNHDA, CDR2 SQIVND (reference sequence). For the CDR3, the DNA is TGTGCCAGTAGTAACTACAAGGACGGAGGCTATGGCTACACCTTC. Its protein is CASSNYKDGGYGYTF. The full variable domain, completed using reference TRBV19 and TRBJ1-2, is DGGITQSPKYLFRKEGQNVTLSCEQNLNHDAMYWYRQDPGQGLRLIYYSQIVNDFQKGDIAEGYSVSREKKESFPLTVTSAQKNPTAFYLCASSNYKDGGYGYTFGSGTRLTVV.